Reported below is one T cell receptor beta chain. Its antigen remains unknown. Generated by immunoSEQ multiplex PCR, the TCRdb table keeps only in-frame clones and is missing some. Of around 3,100 clones listed, around 22% are singletons. This CDR3 has 16 residues. V lost 0 bases, J lost 4 bases, and 13 bases lay in between. Germline V gene lookup returns CDR1 MNHGY and CDR2 SAAAGT. This entry is derived from a study of T cells in localized non-small cell lung cancer. Whole-study findings and limits: Sequencing involved a lone tumor region, leaving heterogeneity possible.

The V gene is TRBV6-8, the J gene TRBJ1-5, with TRBD1 as a possible D gene (6 bases). Sequencing was performed on lung tumor tissue, taken before any cancer treatment. This TCR came from a man between 40 and 70 years old with stage II squamous cell lung carcinoma. The CDR3 sequence is CASSYSPGQSNQPQHF. In DNA, the CDR3 is TGTGCCAGCAGTTACTCTCCCGGACAGAGTAATCAGCCCCAGCATTTT.